The T cell receptor beta chain under discussion was sequenced for a study of T cells in Graves' hyperthyroidism and ophthalmopathy. The CDR3 runs to 14 residues. Looked up from germline, CDR1 is SNHLY and CDR2 is FYNNEI. The V end lost 5 bases, the J end lost 8 bases, and 16 bases lay between the germline ends. This clonotype showed up many times. TCR beta CDR3 sequences were amplified from RNA transcripts. HTBI primers drove first-round RT-PCR of the TCR CDR3. One entry per CDR3 protein results from TCRdb running MiXCR on the multiplex PCR reads. The sample has about 480,000 distinct CDR3 sequences, around an eighth seen once; the top ten hold about 17%.

Sequencing was performed on blood. The TCR originated in a woman younger than 35 with Graves' hyperthyroidism. This chain links TRBV2 with TRBJ2-1; D possibly corresponds to TRBD1 (6 bases). CDR3 region: CASSPGTLWDEQFF. The CDR3 bases are TGTGCCAGCAGTCCCGGGACACTCTGGGATGAGCAGTTCTTC.